What follows describes a single TCR beta chain. The data derive from a study of T cells after yellow fever vaccination. TCRdb processed the 5' RACE reads anew with MiXCR; each CDR3 protein has one entry. The repertoire holds about 99,000 distinct CDR3 sequences, with about 5.8% as singletons. Germline CDR1 MDHEN, CDR2 SYDVKM. The V end lost 1 base, the J end lost 6 bases, and 6 bases lay between the germline ends. The CDR3 is 13 residues long. The TCR was taken from a man younger than 30 who received the YFV17D yellow fever vaccine. The rearrangement uses TRBV28 and TRBJ1-4, with D unresolved. Sequences were derived from CD8+ T cells sorted from PBMCs, sampled 10 days after the yellow fever booster vaccination. The chain's CDR3 is CASSLSGYEKLFF. CDR3 bases: TGTGCCAGCAGTTTATCGGGGTATGAAAAACTGTTTTTT.